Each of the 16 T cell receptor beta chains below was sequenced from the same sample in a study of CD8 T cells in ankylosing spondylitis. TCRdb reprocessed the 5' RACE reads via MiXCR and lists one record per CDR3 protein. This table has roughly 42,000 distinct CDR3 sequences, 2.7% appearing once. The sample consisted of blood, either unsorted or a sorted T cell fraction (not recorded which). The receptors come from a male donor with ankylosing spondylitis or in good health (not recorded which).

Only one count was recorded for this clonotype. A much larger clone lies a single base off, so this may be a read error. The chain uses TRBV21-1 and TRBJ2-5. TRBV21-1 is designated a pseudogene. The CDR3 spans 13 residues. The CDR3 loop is CASGPGVQETQYF. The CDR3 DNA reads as TGTGCCAGCGGTCCAGGGGTACAGGAGACCCAGTACTTC.

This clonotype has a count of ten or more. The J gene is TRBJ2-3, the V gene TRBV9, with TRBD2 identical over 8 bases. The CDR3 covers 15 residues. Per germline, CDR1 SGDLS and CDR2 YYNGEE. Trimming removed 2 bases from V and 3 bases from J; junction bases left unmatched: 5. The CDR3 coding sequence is TGTGCCAGCAGCGTGGCGGGCGGGAGGACAGATACGCAGTATTTT. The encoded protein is CASSVAGGRTDTQYF.

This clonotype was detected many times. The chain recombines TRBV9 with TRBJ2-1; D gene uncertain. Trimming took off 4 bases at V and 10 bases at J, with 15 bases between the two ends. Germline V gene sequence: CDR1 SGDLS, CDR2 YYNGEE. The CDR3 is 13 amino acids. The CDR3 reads CASSRSKGEEQFF. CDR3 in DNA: TGTGCCAGCAGCCGCTCGAAGGGCGAAGAGCAGTTCTTC. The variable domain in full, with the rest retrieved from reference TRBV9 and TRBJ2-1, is DSGVTQTPKHLITATGQRVTLRCSPRSGDLSVYWYQQSLDQGLQFLIQYYNGEERAKGNILERFSAQQFPDLHSELNLSSLELGDSALYFCASSRSKGEEQFFGPGTRLTVL.

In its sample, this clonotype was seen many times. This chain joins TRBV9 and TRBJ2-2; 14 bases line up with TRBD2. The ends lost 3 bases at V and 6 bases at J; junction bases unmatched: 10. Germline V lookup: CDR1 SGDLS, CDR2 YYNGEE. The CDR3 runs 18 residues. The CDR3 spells CASSGTGLAGVGPGELFF. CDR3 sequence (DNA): TGTGCCAGCAGCGGAACGGGACTAGCGGGAGTCGGGCCCGGGGAGCTGTTTTTT.

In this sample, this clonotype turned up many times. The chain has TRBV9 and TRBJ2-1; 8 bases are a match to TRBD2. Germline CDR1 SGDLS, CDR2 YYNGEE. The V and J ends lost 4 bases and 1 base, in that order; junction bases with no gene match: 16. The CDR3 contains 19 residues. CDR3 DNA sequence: TGTGCCAGCAGCCCGCGACTAGCGCTATTCGAGAGTTCCTACAATGAGCAGTTCTTC. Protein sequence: CASSPRLALFESSYNEQFF.

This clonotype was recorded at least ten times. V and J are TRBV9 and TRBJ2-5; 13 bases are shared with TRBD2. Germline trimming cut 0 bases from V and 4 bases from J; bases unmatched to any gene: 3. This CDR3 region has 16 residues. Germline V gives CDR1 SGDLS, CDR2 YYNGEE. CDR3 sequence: CASSVEGLAGAETQYF. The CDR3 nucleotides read TGTGCCAGCAGCGTAGAAGGACTAGCGGGGGCAGAGACCCAGTACTTC. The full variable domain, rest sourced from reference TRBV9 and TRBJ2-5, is DSGVTQTPKHLITATGQRVTLRCSPRSGDLSVYWYQQSLDQGLQFLIQYYNGEERAKGNILERFSAQQFPDLHSELNLSSLELGDSALYFCASSVEGLAGAETQYFGPGTRLLVL.

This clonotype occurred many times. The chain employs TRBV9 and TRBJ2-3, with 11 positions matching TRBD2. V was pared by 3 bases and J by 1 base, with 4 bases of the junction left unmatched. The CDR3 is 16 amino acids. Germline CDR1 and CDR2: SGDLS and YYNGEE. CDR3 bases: TGTGCCAGCAGCGCCCGGGGACTAGCGGGCACAGATACGCAGTATTTT. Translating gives CASSARGLAGTDTQYF. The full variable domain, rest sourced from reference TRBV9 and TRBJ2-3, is DSGVTQTPKHLITATGQRVTLRCSPRSGDLSVYWYQQSLDQGLQFLIQYYNGEERAKGNILERFSAQQFPDLHSELNLSSLELGDSALYFCASSARGLAGTDTQYFGPGTRLTVL.

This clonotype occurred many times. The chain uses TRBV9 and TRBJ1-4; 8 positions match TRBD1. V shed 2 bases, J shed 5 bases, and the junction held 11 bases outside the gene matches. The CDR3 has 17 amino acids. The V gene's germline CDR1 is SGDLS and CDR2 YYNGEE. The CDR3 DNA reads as TGTGCCAGCAGCGTTCCACAGGGGGAAGAGGCGAATGAAAAACTGTTTTTT. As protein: CASSVPQGEEANEKLFF.

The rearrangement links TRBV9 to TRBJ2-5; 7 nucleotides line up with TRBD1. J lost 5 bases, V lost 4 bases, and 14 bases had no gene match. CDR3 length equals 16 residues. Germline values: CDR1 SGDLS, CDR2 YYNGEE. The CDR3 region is CASSPVQGGAGETQYF. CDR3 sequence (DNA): TGTGCCAGCAGCCCCGTCCAAGGGGGCGCGGGCGAGACCCAGTACTTC.

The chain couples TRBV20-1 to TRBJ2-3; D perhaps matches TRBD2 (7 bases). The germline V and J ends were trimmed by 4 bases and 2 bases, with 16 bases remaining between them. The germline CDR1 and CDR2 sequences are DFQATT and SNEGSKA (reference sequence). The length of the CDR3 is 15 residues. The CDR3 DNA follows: TGCAGTGCTAAGAGGGGGGGCAGTCCCACAGATACGCAGTATTTT. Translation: CSAKRGGSPTDTQYF.

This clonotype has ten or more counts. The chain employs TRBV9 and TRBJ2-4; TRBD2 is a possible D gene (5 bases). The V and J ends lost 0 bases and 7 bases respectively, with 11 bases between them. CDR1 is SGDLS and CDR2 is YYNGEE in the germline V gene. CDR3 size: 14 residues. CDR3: CASSVALEGNIQYF. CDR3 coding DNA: TGTGCCAGCAGCGTAGCTTTAGAGGGCAACATTCAGTACTTC.

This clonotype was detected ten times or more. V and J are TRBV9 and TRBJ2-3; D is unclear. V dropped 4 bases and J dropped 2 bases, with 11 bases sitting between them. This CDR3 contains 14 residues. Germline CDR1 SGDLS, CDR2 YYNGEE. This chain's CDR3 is CASSLRSITDTQYF. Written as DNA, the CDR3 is TGTGCCAGCAGCTTAAGGTCAATCACAGATACGCAGTATTTT.

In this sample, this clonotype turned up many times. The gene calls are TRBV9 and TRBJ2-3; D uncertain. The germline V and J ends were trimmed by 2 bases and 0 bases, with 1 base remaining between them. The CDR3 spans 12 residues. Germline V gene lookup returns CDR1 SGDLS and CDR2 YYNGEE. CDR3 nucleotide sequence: TGTGCCAGCAGCGTTAGCACAGATACGCAGTATTTT. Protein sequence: CASSVSTDTQYF.

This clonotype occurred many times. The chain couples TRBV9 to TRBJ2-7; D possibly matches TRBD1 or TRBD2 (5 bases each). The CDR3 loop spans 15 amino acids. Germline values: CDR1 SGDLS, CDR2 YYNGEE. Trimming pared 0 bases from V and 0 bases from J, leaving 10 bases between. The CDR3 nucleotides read TGTGCCAGCAGCGTAGAGGGGACGAGCTCCTACGAGCAGTACTTC. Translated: CASSVEGTSSYEQYF.

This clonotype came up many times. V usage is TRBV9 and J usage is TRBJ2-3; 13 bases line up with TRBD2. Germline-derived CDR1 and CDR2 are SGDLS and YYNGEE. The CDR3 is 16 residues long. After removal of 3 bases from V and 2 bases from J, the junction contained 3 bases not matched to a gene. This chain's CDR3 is CASSGGLAGNTDTQYF. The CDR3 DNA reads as TGTGCCAGCAGCGGGGGACTAGCGGGGAACACAGATACGCAGTATTTT.

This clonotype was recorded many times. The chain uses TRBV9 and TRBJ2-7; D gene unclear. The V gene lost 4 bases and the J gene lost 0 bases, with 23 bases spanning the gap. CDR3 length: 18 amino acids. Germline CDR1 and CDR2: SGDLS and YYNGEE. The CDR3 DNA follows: TGTGCCAGCAGCCTACACCCGGATCCTCGGTGGAGCTCCTACGAGCAGTACTTC. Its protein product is CASSLHPDPRWSSYEQYF. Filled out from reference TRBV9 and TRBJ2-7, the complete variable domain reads DSGVTQTPKHLITATGQRVTLRCSPRSGDLSVYWYQQSLDQGLQFLIQYYNGEERAKGNILERFSAQQFPDLHSELNLSSLELGDSALYFCASSLHPDPRWSSYEQYFGPGTRLTVT.